Following are 11 T cell receptor beta chains from one sample sequenced in a study of blood T cell repertoires in COVID-19. Only in-frame clones appear in the TCRdb table, and some are missing; sequencing was by immunoSEQ multiplex PCR. The table has about 240,000 clones, about 83% seen once; the top ten hold roughly 2%. The sequenced material came from peripheral blood. These receptors came from a man aged 30 to 39 who had recovered from COVID-19.

The chain employs TRBV24-1 and TRBJ2-1; 7 bases fit TRBD1. Losses at the gene ends were 6 bases for V and 9 bases for J; bases not matched to a gene: 4. The CDR3 is 12 residues long. CDR1 KGHDR and CDR2 SFDVKD come from the germline V gene. The CDR3, as DNA: TGTGCCACCAGTAAGGGGGCAAGTGAGCAGTTCTTC. Protein product: CATSKGASEQFF.

As regards this clone: This sample also contains other DNA sequences that code for the same CDR3. This chain connects TRBV5-1 to TRBJ1-4; weak D call: TRBD1 (5 bases). The CDR3 extends over 15 amino acids. Trimming left V 2 bases short and J 0 bases short, with 8 bases between. CDR1 SGHRS and CDR2 YFSETQ come from the germline V gene. CDR3 region: CASSLTGATNEKLFF. In DNA form, the CDR3 reads TGCGCCAGCAGCTTAACGGGGGCAACTAATGAAAAACTGTTTTTT.

The genes are TRBV6-5 and TRBJ2-3; 10 bases map to TRBD2. The CDR3 loop spans 14 amino acids. Germline trimming cut 8 bases from V and 5 bases from J; bases unmatched to any gene: 7. The V gene's germline CDR1 is MNHEY and CDR2 SVGAGI. Here the CDR3 DNA reads TGTGCCAGCCAGGAGGTAGCGGGGGGAGATACGCAGTATTTT. It specifies CASQEVAGGDTQYF.

This chain links TRBV4-1 with TRBJ1-2; 7 nucleotides align to TRBD1. V dropped 5 bases and J dropped 1; count of bases not matched to a gene: 1. Germline V gene sequence: CDR1 MGHRA, CDR2 YSYEKL. CDR3 length equals 13 residues. CDR3 nucleotides: TGCGCCAGCAGCGACAGGGTTAACTATGGCTACACCTTC. Translated: CASSDRVNYGYTF.

This clone was seen just once. The V gene is TRBV5-4, the J gene TRBJ2-4; D call uncertain. The CDR3 is 13 amino acids. The germline CDR1 and CDR2 sequences are SGHNT and YYREEE (reference sequence). The V gene lost 4 bases and the J gene lost 5 bases, with 10 bases spanning the gap. The CDR3 region has the DNA TGTGCCAGCAGCGAACCTACAGAAAACATTCAGTACTTC. Translation: CASSEPTENIQYF.

This chain links TRBV7-9 with TRBJ2-4, with TRBD1 matching 7 bases. The J segment lost 12 bases and the V segment lost 5 bases, leaving 7 bases of the junction unmatched. The germline CDR1 and CDR2 sequences are SEHNR and FQNEAQ (reference sequence). The CDR3 sequence is 12 residues long. The chain's CDR3 is CASSRGTVGQYF. DNA of the CDR3: TGTGCCAGCAGCCGTGGGACAGTTGGTCAGTACTTC. The complete variable domain, with remaining parts taken from reference TRBV7-9 and TRBJ2-4, reads DTGVSQNPRHKITKRGQNVTFRCDPISEHNRLYWYRQTLGQGPEFLTYFQNEAQLEKSRLLSDRFSAERPKGSFSTLEIQRTEQGDSAMYLCASSRGTVGQYFGAGTRLSVL.

The chain combines TRBV5-4 with TRBJ2-7; D may be TRBD1 (6 bases). This CDR3 has 16 amino acids. V lost 3 bases and J lost 0, with 16 bases in between. Germline V gives CDR1 SGHNT, CDR2 YYREEE (reference sequence). CDR3 DNA sequence: TGTGCCAGCAGCTCAAAAACACAGGGAAACTCCTACGAGCAGTACTTC. This codes for CASSSKTQGNSYEQYF.

The chain carries TRBV5-5 and TRBJ2-7, with 12 bases aligning to TRBD2. The CDR3 consists of 18 residues. With 5 bases clipped from V and 4 bases from J, the junction kept 16 bases outside the gene matches. Germline V gene data show CDR1 as SGHKS and CDR2 as YYEKEE (reference sequence). CDR3 region: CASRQPDRKTSGGYEQYV. DNA of the CDR3: TGTGCCAGCAGGCAGCCGGACAGGAAGACTAGCGGGGGTTACGAGCAGTACGTC.

The genes are TRBV6-1 and TRBJ2-1; D perhaps matches TRBD2 (6 bases). Germline loops: CDR1 MNHNS, CDR2 SASEGT. There are 15 residues in the CDR3. The V gene lost 1 base and the J gene lost 4 bases, with 11 bases spanning the gap. The CDR3 sequence: CASSEEGLDYNEQFF. CDR3 sequence (DNA): TGTGCCAGCAGTGAAGAGGGACTCGATTACAATGAGCAGTTCTTC.

The chain links TRBV5-1 to TRBJ1-3; D unresolved. Trimming cost V 0 bases and J 0 bases, with 7 bases left between them. This CDR3 comprises 15 residues. Germline CDR1 is SGHRS and CDR2 is YFSETQ. The CDR3 region is CASSLVPGSGNTIYF. CDR3 bases: TGCGCCAGCAGCTTGGTTCCGGGCTCTGGAAACACCATATATTTT.

With respect to this clone: This could be a read error, since a much larger clone is one nucleotide away. V is TRBV5-4 and J is TRBJ2-7, with TRBD2 matching 10 bases. CDR1 and CDR2 (germline): SGHNT, YYREEE (reference sequence). V lost 2 bases, J lost 2 bases, and 1 base stayed unmatched. CDR3 length: 14 amino acids. This CDR3 reads CASSFSGGTYEQYF. The CDR3 DNA is TGTGCCAGCAGCTTTAGCGGGGGGACCTACGAGCAGTACTTC.